Listed here are 28 T cell receptor beta chains from one sample, sequenced in a study of CD8+ T cells in alopecia areata. Reverse transcribed after extraction, RNA yielded cDNA as the sequencing template. Assay used: immunoSEQ multiplex PCR; TCRdb lists only in-frame clones, some missing. The sample consists of more than 85,000 clones, about 40% of them appearing once. The sequencing sample was made of CD4+ T cells sorted from blood. Receptor source: a human donor with alopecia areata.

This chain links TRBV4-1 with TRBJ2-7; 12 bases line up with TRBD2. Per germline, CDR1 MGHRA and CDR2 YSYEKL. The CDR3 sequence is 16 residues long. Trimming removed 2 bases from V and 5 bases from J; junction bases left unmatched: 7. The CDR3 region is CASSQMTSGRSHEQYF. In DNA form, the CDR3 reads TGCGCCAGCAGCCAAATGACTAGCGGGAGATCCCACGAGCAGTACTTC.

The chain recombines TRBV7-6 with TRBJ2-3, with 10 nucleotides matching TRBD2. Germline V CDR1 and CDR2: SGHVS, FNYEAQ. J was trimmed by 4 bases and V by 5 bases; bases with no gene match: 3. The CDR3 has 14 residues. This CDR3 is CASSNLAGADTQYF. The CDR3 bases are TGTGCCAGCAGCAATCTAGCGGGGGCAGATACGCAGTATTTT.

This clone has a handful of counts. The chain recombines TRBV7-9 with TRBJ2-3; D uncertain. This CDR3 contains 12 residues. The V and J ends lost 5 bases and 0 bases respectively, with 3 bases between them. Germline V gives CDR1 SEHNR, CDR2 FQNEAQ (reference sequence). CDR3 in amino acids: CASSISTDTQYF. DNA of the CDR3: TGTGCCAGCAGCATCAGCACAGATACGCAGTATTTT.

V gene TRBV15 combines with J gene TRBJ1-1; D gene unclear. The CDR3 is 13 amino acids. The V and J ends lost 5 bases and 0 bases respectively, with 7 bases between them. In germline, CDR1 is LNHNV, CDR2 YYDKDF (reference sequence). The CDR3 DNA reads as TGTGCCACCAGCTCGCCGATGAACACTGAAGCTTTCTTT. It specifies CATSSPMNTEAFF.

The rearrangement uses TRBV4-1 and TRBJ2-5; 8 positions match TRBD2. The V and J ends lost 4 bases and 6 bases, in that order; junction bases with no gene match: 10. CDR1 is MGHRA and CDR2 is YSYEKL in the germline V gene. The CDR3 consists of 15 residues. Written as DNA, the CDR3 is TGCGCCAGCAGCCCCCTAAGGAGCGGGAGTCAGACCCAGTACTTC. Translation gives CASSPLRSGSQTQYF.

The genes are TRBV29-1 and TRBJ1-1; no clear D gene. The CDR3 runs 13 residues. Germline CDR1 is SQVTM and CDR2 is ANQGSEA. The V and J ends lost 2 bases and 0 bases respectively, with 7 bases between them. CDR3 in amino acids: CSVERILNTEAFF. The CDR3 nucleotides are TGCAGCGTTGAAAGGATTTTGAACACTGAAGCTTTCTTT.

The CDR3 DNA sequence: TGCAGCGTTGATGGTGGGACAGATACGCAGTATTTT. Translation gives CSVDGGTDTQYF. J is TRBJ2-3 and V is TRBV29-1, with D unclear. This CDR3 has 12 residues. Germline assignment: CDR1 SQVTM and CDR2 ANQGSEA. Trimming took 3 bases from V and 3 from J, leaving 7 bases between them.

This clone turned up a few times. This chain links TRBV6-5 with TRBJ2-4, with TRBD2 matching 8 bases. The V and J ends lost 5 bases and 6 bases, in that order; junction bases with no gene match: 6. From germline, CDR1 is MNHEY and CDR2 SVGAGI. This CDR3 region has 14 residues. The CDR3 coding sequence is TGTGCCAGCAGTATCGGGGGGGCGGGAAACATTCAGTACTTC. It specifies CASSIGGAGNIQYF.

This clone has only a few counts. The chain recombines TRBV30 with TRBJ2-3, with 9 bases matching TRBD2. The CDR3 sequence is 12 residues long. Germline V gene sequence: CDR1 GTSNPN, CDR2 SVGIG (reference sequence). Germline trimming cut 7 bases from V and 5 bases from J; bases unmatched to any gene: 4. The DNA of the CDR3 is TGTGCCTTCGGGACTAGCTTAGATACGCAGTATTTT. Translating gives CAFGTSLDTQYF.

The chain couples TRBV6-5 to TRBJ2-3; 8 bases agree with TRBD1. CDR1 MNHEY and CDR2 SVGAGI come from the germline V gene. The CDR3 sequence is 14 residues long. The trim removed 6 bases at V and 6 bases at J, leaving 8 bases unmatched. This CDR3 reads CASRPGQEEDTQYF. CDR3 DNA sequence: TGTGCCAGCAGGCCGGGACAGGAGGAGGATACGCAGTATTTT.

This chain connects TRBV28 to TRBJ2-2, with a tentative D call TRBD1 (5 bases). There are 12 residues in the CDR3. CDR1 and CDR2 from the germline V gene are MDHEN and SYDVKM. V was pared by 5 bases and J by 9 bases, with 10 bases between. CDR3 protein: CASSQGNRELFF. The CDR3 nucleotides are TGTGCCAGCAGTCAGGGAAACAGGGAGCTGTTTTTT.

The V gene is TRBV30, the J gene TRBJ1-6; 7 positions agree with TRBD1. The length of the CDR3 is 18 residues. The trim removed 0 bases at V and 8 bases at J, leaving 16 bases unmatched. From germline, CDR1 is GTSNPN and CDR2 SVGIG (reference sequence). The DNA of the CDR3 is TGTGCCTGGAGTGTACTACGCGTCGCAGGGGGTCTATATTCACCCCTCCACTTT. This translates into CAWSVLRVAGGLYSPLHF.

The rearrangement joins TRBV4-1 to TRBJ1-2; possibly TRBD1 for D (5 bases). CDR3 length: 13 residues. Trimming took 3 bases from V and 8 from J, leaving 13 bases between them. Per germline, CDR1 MGHRA and CDR2 YSYEKL. The CDR3 is CASSHAVDRGYTF. The CDR3 region has the DNA TGCGCCAGCAGCCACGCGGTCGACAGAGGCTACACCTTC.

The table lists this clone with a few counts. V is TRBV29-1 and J is TRBJ2-3; 10 bases are shared with TRBD1. The CDR3 contains 15 residues. Per the germline V gene, CDR1 is SQVTM and CDR2 is ANQGSEA. V was clipped by 6 bases and J by 0 bases; unmatched bases: 6. The CDR3 DNA reads TGCAGCGTCCGTGGACAGGGGGAAAGCACAGATACGCAGTATTTT. Translating it yields CSVRGQGESTDTQYF.

The chain recombines TRBV4-2 with TRBJ2-7; a possible D gene is TRBD1 (6 bases). V was shortened by 1 base and J by 1 base, with 26 bases between the two germline ends. The length of the CDR3 is 20 residues. The V gene's germline CDR1 is LGHNA and CDR2 YNFKEQ. The CDR3 region has the DNA TGTGCCAGCAGCCAAGGGGTAAGGGGTAGAGGACAGTCGGGATCCTACGAGCAGTACTTC. It translates to CASSQGVRGRGQSGSYEQYF.

A few counts support this clone. V and J are TRBV2 and TRBJ1-1; D is undetermined. This CDR3 has 11 residues. Germline assignment: CDR1 SNHLY and CDR2 FYNNEI. V was pared by 2 bases and J by 4 bases, with 2 bases between. CDR3 protein: CASSESTEAFF. As DNA, the CDR3 is TGTGCCAGCAGTGAAAGCACTGAAGCTTTCTTT.

The genes are TRBV30 and TRBJ1-3, with a possible D match to TRBD1 (5 bases). Germline values: CDR1 GTSNPN, CDR2 SVGIG (reference sequence). CDR3 length equals 14 residues. Trimming took off 5 bases at V and 0 bases at J, with 11 bases between the two ends. The CDR3 DNA reads as TGTGCCTGGGGCTTTGGGGGCTCTGGAAACACCATATATTTT. It encodes CAWGFGGSGNTIYF.

The genes are TRBV11-2 and TRBJ1-2; D perhaps matches TRBD1 (6 bases). Germline V gives CDR1 SGHAT, CDR2 FQNNGV. The CDR3 runs 14 residues. Trimming left V 2 bases short and J 4 bases short, with 11 bases between. The CDR3 DNA reads TGTGCCAGCAGCTTACACCTAGGGGGCTATGGCTACACCTTC. It encodes CASSLHLGGYGYTF.

This clone was recorded a few times. The DNA for the CDR3 is TGTGCCAGCTCACCAGACAGCCAGGTCGCTGAAGCTTTCTTT. Amino acids: CASSPDSQVAEAFF. This sequence joins TRBV18 and TRBJ1-1; a weak D match, TRBD1 (5 bases). Germline CDR1 KGHSH, CDR2 LQKENI. The CDR3 extends over 14 amino acids. Deletions cut 2 bases from V and 6 bases from J, with 13 bases between.

This clone was observed many times. The genes are TRBV25-1 and TRBJ1-2, with 7 bases lining up with TRBD1. Germline assignment: CDR1 MGHDK and CDR2 SYGVNS. This CDR3 is built from 13 residues. Trimming took 4 bases from V and 5 from J; bases not matched to a gene: 4. CDR3 in amino acids: CASSGGQWYGYTF. CDR3 coding DNA: TGTGCCAGCAGTGGGGGACAGTGGTATGGCTACACCTTC.

V usage is TRBV28 and J usage is TRBJ1-6; no firm D call. Per germline, CDR1 MDHEN and CDR2 SYDVKM. The CDR3 totals 11 residues. The germline V and J ends were trimmed by 10 bases and 4 bases, with 5 bases remaining between them. CDR3 sequence reads: CATSYNSPLHF. Here the CDR3 DNA reads TGTGCCACCTCGTATAATTCACCCCTCCACTTT.

About this clone: Different DNA sequences within this sample yield the same CDR3. Written as DNA, the CDR3 is TGTGCCTGGAGCTCAGGTTACGAGCAGTACTTC. Its protein product is CAWSSGYEQYF. The rearrangement uses TRBV30 and TRBJ2-7; D is undetermined. Trimming cost V 3 bases and J 4 bases, with 7 bases left between them. The CDR3 sequence is 11 residues long. Germline CDR1 is GTSNPN and CDR2 is SVGIG (reference sequence).

In the case of this clone: Distinct nucleotide sequences in the sample also encode this CDR3. This chain connects TRBV29-1 to TRBJ2-2; 9 bases are shared with TRBD2. The V and J ends lost 7 bases and 0 bases, in that order; junction bases with no gene match: 3. The CDR3 runs 14 residues. Germline loops: CDR1 SQVTM, CDR2 ANQGSEA. The CDR3 spells CSGRLAANTGELFF. The CDR3 bases are TGCAGCGGAAGACTAGCGGCGAACACCGGGGAGCTGTTTTTT.

This clone was detected ten times or more. V gene TRBV7-2 combines with J gene TRBJ1-1; D not certain. Trimming removed 5 bases at V and 11 bases at J, with 21 bases between. The V gene's germline CDR1 is SGHTA and CDR2 FQGNSA. There are 14 residues in the CDR3. DNA of the CDR3: TGTGCCAGCAGCCCCTTCGTAGCGAAACCCATGGCTTTCTTT. Its translation is CASSPFVAKPMAFF.

The chain carries TRBV29-1 and TRBJ1-1; TRBD1 agrees at 10 bases. Germline values: CDR1 SQVTM, CDR2 ANQGSEA. The length of the CDR3 is 14 residues. The V segment lost 6 bases and the J segment 4 bases; nucleotides outside the gene matches: 8. CDR3 coding DNA: TGCAGCGTGCGGGCACGACAGGGGGCCACTGAAGCTTTCTTT. Residues: CSVRARQGATEAFF. The variable domain in full, completed from reference TRBV29-1 and TRBJ1-1, reads SAVISQKPSRDICQRGTSLTIQCQVDSQVTMMFWYRQQPGQSLTLIATANQGSEATYESGFVIDKFPISRPNLTFSTLTVSNMSPEDSSIYLCSVRARQGATEAFFGQGTRLTVV.

This clone occurred a few times. The gene calls are TRBV29-1 and TRBJ2-5; D is unclear. The germline CDR1 and CDR2 sequences are SQVTM and ANQGSEA. The CDR3 extends over 11 amino acids. Between the trimmed V and J ends, which lost 6 bases and 5 bases, there was a span of 10 bases. For the CDR3, the DNA is TGCAGCGTCCCTCTGGGGGAGACCCAGTACTTC. Translation: CSVPLGETQYF. Together with reference TRBV29-1 and TRBJ2-5, the CDR3 gives the full variable domain: SAVISQKPSRDICQRGTSLTIQCQVDSQVTMMFWYRQQPGQSLTLIATANQGSEATYESGFVIDKFPISRPNLTFSTLTVSNMSPEDSSIYLCSVPLGETQYFGPGTRLLVL.

The V gene is TRBV11-2, the J gene TRBJ1-6, with D unresolved. V lost 4 bases and J lost 4, with 14 bases in between. Germline V gene sequence: CDR1 SGHAT, CDR2 FQNNGV. The CDR3 is 16 residues long. The CDR3 spells CASSSRGQPYNSPLHF. The CDR3 DNA sequence: TGTGCCAGCAGCTCACGAGGCCAACCATATAATTCACCCCTCCACTTT.

This clone came up a few times. V and J are TRBV25-1 and TRBJ2-5; weak D call: TRBD2 (5 bases). Germline loops: CDR1 MGHDK, CDR2 SYGVNS. V lost 2 bases and J lost 4, with 17 bases in between. CDR3 length: 16 residues. The CDR3 region has the DNA TGTGCCAGCAGTGAAGGCCCTAATGCGGGCTTAGAGACCCAGTACTTC. It is translated as CASSEGPNAGLETQYF.